This is a list of T cell receptor beta chains from one sample in a study of cytomegalovirus exposure and HLA in healthy donors. This table comes from immunoSEQ multiplex PCR, and its TCRdb copy is limited to in-frame clones, with some not included. The sample consists of approximately 98,000 clones, about 74% of them appearing once. The sample taken for sequencing was PBMCs. The source of these receptors is a male donor in good health and CMV-seronegative. Each CDR3 is given with its conserved first and last residue. D genes are given only for firm matches.

d_gene: TRBD2
v_gene: TRBV27
j_gene: TRBJ2-7
CDR3aa: CASSSGEVGRRLAEPYEQYF

d_gene: TRBD1
v_gene: TRBV4-3
j_gene: TRBJ1-2
CDR3aa: CASSQVGTEYGYTF

d_gene: -
v_gene: TRBV28
j_gene: TRBJ2-2
CDR3aa: CASSTYSTGELFF

d_gene: -
v_gene: TRBV2
j_gene: TRBJ2-1
CDR3aa: CASSVFSYNEQFF

d_gene: -
v_gene: TRBV6-1
j_gene: TRBJ2-1
CDR3aa: CASRYYNEQFF

d_gene: -
v_gene: TRBV4-1
j_gene: TRBJ1-2
CDR3aa: CASSQAPVTVSYGYTF

d_gene: TRBD1
v_gene: TRBV5-1
j_gene: TRBJ2-7
CDR3aa: CASSSTGYEQYF

d_gene: -
v_gene: TRBV29-1
j_gene: TRBJ1-1
CDR3aa: CSVPGVGTRTEAFF

d_gene: -
v_gene: TRBV28
j_gene: TRBJ2-7
CDR3aa: CASSFGSGGSSYEQYF

d_gene: TRBD2
v_gene: TRBV5-1
j_gene: TRBJ2-5
CDR3aa: CASSRGTSGQETQYF

d_gene: TRBD2
v_gene: TRBV7-2
j_gene: TRBJ2-1
CDR3aa: CASSLVAGAQNEQFF

d_gene: -
v_gene: TRBV5-1
j_gene: TRBJ1-1
CDR3aa: CASTRFGENTEAFF

d_gene: -
v_gene: TRBV7-2
j_gene: TRBJ2-2
CDR3aa: CASSLMSGELFF

d_gene: -
v_gene: TRBV7-9
j_gene: TRBJ2-5
CDR3aa: CSSSSQGGYQETQYF

d_gene: -
v_gene: TRBV6-5
j_gene: TRBJ1-1
CDR3aa: CASSSPRHLEAFF

d_gene: TRBD1
v_gene: TRBV7-7
j_gene: TRBJ1-1
CDR3aa: CASSPDREAEAFF

d_gene: -
v_gene: TRBV5-1
j_gene: TRBJ2-2
CDR3aa: CASSLVRTGELFF

d_gene: -
v_gene: TRBV15
j_gene: TRBJ2-7
CDR3aa: CATSRPRVRSSYEQYF

d_gene: -
v_gene: TRBV5-6
j_gene: TRBJ2-5
CDR3aa: CASSSTPGRGEETQYF

d_gene: TRBD2
v_gene: TRBV5-1
j_gene: TRBJ2-7
CDR3aa: CASSSGLAGRTYEQYF

d_gene: TRBD1
v_gene: TRBV5-6
j_gene: TRBJ2-7
CDR3aa: CASSSRQGSYEQYF

d_gene: TRBD1
v_gene: TRBV28
j_gene: TRBJ2-5
CDR3aa: CASRITQGWYQETQYF

d_gene: TRBD2
v_gene: TRBV2
j_gene: TRBJ2-1
CDR3aa: CASSESGSGSRYEQFF

d_gene: -
v_gene: TRBV6-1
j_gene: TRBJ2-7
CDR3aa: CASSAKAASEQYF

d_gene: TRBD1
v_gene: TRBV28
j_gene: TRBJ1-2
CDR3aa: CASSLGTGGGYTF

d_gene: TRBD1
v_gene: TRBV2
j_gene: TRBJ1-1
CDR3aa: CASSAILGGGGTEAFF

d_gene: TRBD1
v_gene: TRBV9
j_gene: TRBJ1-2
CDR3aa: CASSPRGQGANYGYTF

d_gene: TRBD1
v_gene: TRBV29-1
j_gene: TRBJ1-1
CDR3aa: CSVRQGDTEAFF

d_gene: -
v_gene: TRBV29-1
j_gene: TRBJ1-2
CDR3aa: CSVGQPGMGYTF

d_gene: TRBD1
v_gene: TRBV7-2
j_gene: TRBJ2-2
CDR3aa: CASSLVQGMGLSRELFF

d_gene: -
v_gene: TRBV28
j_gene: TRBJ2-7
CDR3aa: CASSLLDPSYEQYF

d_gene: TRBD2
v_gene: TRBV19
j_gene: TRBJ2-5
CDR3aa: CASSNGLAGVETQYF

d_gene: TRBD1
v_gene: TRBV4-3
j_gene: TRBJ2-6
CDR3aa: CASSHLRDRTSGANVLTF

d_gene: TRBD2
v_gene: TRBV29-1
j_gene: TRBJ2-3
CDR3aa: CSGTAGLAGTDTQYF

d_gene: TRBD2
v_gene: TRBV2
j_gene: TRBJ2-5
CDR3aa: CASTGAGVAETQYF

d_gene: TRBD2
v_gene: TRBV30
j_gene: TRBJ2-7
CDR3aa: CAWSPGLAGYEQYF

d_gene: TRBD1
v_gene: TRBV9
j_gene: TRBJ2-7
CDR3aa: CASSIGQGSYEQYF

d_gene: -
v_gene: TRBV11-2
j_gene: TRBJ2-1
CDR3aa: CASSLALNEQFF

d_gene: TRBD1
v_gene: TRBV4-3
j_gene: TRBJ1-4
CDR3aa: CASSQELPYGTGEEKLFF

d_gene: TRBD1
v_gene: TRBV19
j_gene: TRBJ2-2
CDR3aa: CATQQGERSGGELFF

d_gene: TRBD1
v_gene: TRBV2
j_gene: TRBJ1-1
CDR3aa: CASSEPGLTGALTTEAFF

d_gene: -
v_gene: TRBV6-5
j_gene: TRBJ2-4
CDR3aa: CASSFSAGENIQYF

d_gene: TRBD1
v_gene: TRBV6-5
j_gene: TRBJ2-3
CDR3aa: CASKTRGFTDTQYF

d_gene: TRBD2
v_gene: TRBV5-1
j_gene: TRBJ2-7
CDR3aa: CASSLVGGAYEQYF

d_gene: TRBD2
v_gene: TRBV5-1
j_gene: TRBJ2-5
CDR3aa: CASSLVSGEETQYF

d_gene: -
v_gene: TRBV6-5
j_gene: TRBJ2-1
CDR3aa: CASSYRTRPAVSEQFF

d_gene: -
v_gene: TRBV7-8
j_gene: TRBJ1-2
CDR3aa: CASSLARTYHGYTF

d_gene: -
v_gene: TRBV11-2
j_gene: TRBJ1-3
CDR3aa: CASSSVKTSRSGNTIYF

d_gene: TRBD2
v_gene: TRBV5-1
j_gene: TRBJ2-2
CDR3aa: CASSFGRGVSGTGELFF

d_gene: -
v_gene: TRBV29-1
j_gene: TRBJ1-2
CDR3aa: CSVDPGGYTF

d_gene: TRBD1
v_gene: TRBV5-1
j_gene: TRBJ2-7
CDR3aa: CASSPTTGGTYEQYF

d_gene: -
v_gene: TRBV28
j_gene: TRBJ2-6
CDR3aa: CASSLPGSGANVLTF

d_gene: -
v_gene: TRBV4-1
j_gene: TRBJ1-4
CDR3aa: CASSQSGATTNEKLFF

d_gene: -
v_gene: TRBV6-1
j_gene: TRBJ2-7
CDR3aa: CASGARRGRSYEQYF

d_gene: TRBD1
v_gene: TRBV29-1
j_gene: TRBJ1-5
CDR3aa: CSVGDRAGQPQHF